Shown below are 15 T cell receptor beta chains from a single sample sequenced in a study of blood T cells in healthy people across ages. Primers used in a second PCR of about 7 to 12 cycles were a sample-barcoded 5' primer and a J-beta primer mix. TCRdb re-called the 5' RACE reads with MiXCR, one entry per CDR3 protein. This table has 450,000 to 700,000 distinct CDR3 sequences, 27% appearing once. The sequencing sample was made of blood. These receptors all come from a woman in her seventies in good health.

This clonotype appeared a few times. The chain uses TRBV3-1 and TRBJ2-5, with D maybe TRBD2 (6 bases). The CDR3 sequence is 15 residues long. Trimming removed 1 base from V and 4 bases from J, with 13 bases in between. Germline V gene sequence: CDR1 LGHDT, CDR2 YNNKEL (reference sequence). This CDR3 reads CASSQGWEALETQYF. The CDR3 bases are TGTGCCAGCAGCCAAGGGTGGGAGGCGCTAGAGACCCAGTACTTC.

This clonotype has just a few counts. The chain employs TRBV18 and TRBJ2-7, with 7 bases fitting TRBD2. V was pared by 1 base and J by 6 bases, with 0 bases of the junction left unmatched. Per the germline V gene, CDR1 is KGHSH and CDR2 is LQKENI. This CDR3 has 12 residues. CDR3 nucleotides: TGTGCCAGCTCACCACGGGGGGGCGAGCAGTACTTC. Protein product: CASSPRGGEQYF. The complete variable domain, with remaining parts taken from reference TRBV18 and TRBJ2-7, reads NAGVMQNPRHLVRRRGQEARLRCSPMKGHSHVYWYRQLPEEGLKFMVYLQKENIIDESGMPKERFSAEFPKEGPSILRIQQVVRGDSAAYFCASSPRGGEQYFGPGTRLTVT.

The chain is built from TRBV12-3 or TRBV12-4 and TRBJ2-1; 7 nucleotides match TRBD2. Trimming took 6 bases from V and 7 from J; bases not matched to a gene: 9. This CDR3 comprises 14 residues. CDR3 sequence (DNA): TGTGCCAGCAGCTACGGACTAGGAGGGAATGAGCAGTTCTTC. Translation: CASSYGLGGNEQFF.

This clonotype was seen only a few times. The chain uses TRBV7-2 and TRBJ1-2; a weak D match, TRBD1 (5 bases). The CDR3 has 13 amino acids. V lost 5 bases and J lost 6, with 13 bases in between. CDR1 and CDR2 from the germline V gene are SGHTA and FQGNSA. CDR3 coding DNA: TGTGCCAGCAGCCCGTCCGCGGGGGATGGCTACACCTTC. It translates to CASSPSAGDGYTF.

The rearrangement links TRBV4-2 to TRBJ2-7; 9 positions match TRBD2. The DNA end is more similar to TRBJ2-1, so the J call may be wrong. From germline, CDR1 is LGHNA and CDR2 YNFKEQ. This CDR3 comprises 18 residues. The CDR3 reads CASSQPSGVSPGTNEQFF. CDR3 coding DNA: TGTGCCAGCAGCCAGCCTAGCGGGGTCTCCCCAGGGACCAATGAGCAGTTCTTC.

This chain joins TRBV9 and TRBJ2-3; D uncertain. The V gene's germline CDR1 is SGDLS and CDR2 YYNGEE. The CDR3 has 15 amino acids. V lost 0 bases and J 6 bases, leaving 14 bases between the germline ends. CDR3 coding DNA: TGTGCCAGCAGCGTAGGAATAAACATCCAGGATACGCAGTATTTT. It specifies CASSVGINIQDTQYF.

CDR3 sequence: CSARLQGHGGYTF. The CDR3 DNA sequence: TGCAGTGCTAGACTACAGGGGCACGGTGGCTACACCTTC. The J gene is TRBJ1-2, the V gene TRBV20-1; 7 bases are shared with TRBD1. The V gene's germline CDR1 is DFQATT and CDR2 SNEGSKA (reference sequence). The CDR3 runs 13 residues. V was clipped by 2 bases and J by 7 bases; unmatched bases: 7.

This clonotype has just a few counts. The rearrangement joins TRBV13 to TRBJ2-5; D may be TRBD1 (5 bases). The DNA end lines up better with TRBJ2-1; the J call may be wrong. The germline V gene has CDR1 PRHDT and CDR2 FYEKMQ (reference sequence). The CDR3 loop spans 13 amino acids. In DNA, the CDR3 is TGTGCCAGCAGCATCAGGGTTTACAATGAGCAGTTCTTC. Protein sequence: CASSIRVYNEQFF.

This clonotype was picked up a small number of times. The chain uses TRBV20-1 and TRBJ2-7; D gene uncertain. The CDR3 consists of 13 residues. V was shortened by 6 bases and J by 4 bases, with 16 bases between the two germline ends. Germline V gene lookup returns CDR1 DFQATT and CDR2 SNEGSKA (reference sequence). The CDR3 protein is CSASSPILYEQYF. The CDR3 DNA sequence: TGCAGTGCCAGTTCCCCGATTCTGTACGAGCAGTACTTC.

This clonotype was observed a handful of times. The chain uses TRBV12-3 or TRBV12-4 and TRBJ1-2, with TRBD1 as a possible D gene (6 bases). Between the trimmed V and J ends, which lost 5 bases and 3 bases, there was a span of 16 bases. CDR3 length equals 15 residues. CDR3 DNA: TGTGCCAGCAGTGCGTGGGACAAAGATGACTATGGCTACACCTTC. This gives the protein CASSAWDKDDYGYTF.

CDR3 sequence reads: CASSPTEGPQHF. CDR3 nucleotides: TGTGCCAGCAGTCCCACAGAGGGGCCCCAGCATTTT. The chain recombines TRBV12-3 or TRBV12-4 with TRBJ1-5; the D is unclear. This CDR3 has 12 amino acids. The V and J ends lost 5 bases and 9 bases respectively, with 11 bases between them.

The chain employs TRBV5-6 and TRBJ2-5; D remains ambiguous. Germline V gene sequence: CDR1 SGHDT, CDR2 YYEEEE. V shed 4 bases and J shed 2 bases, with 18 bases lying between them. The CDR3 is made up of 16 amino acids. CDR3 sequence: CASSPRYPIWQETQYF. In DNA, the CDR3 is TGTGCCAGCAGCCCTCGGTACCCTATTTGGCAAGAGACCCAGTACTTC.

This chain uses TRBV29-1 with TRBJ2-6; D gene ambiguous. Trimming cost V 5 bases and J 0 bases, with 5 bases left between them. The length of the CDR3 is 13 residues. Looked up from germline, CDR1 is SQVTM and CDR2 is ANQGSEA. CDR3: CSVQVSGANVLTF. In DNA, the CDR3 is TGCAGCGTTCAGGTCTCTGGGGCCAACGTCCTGACTTTC. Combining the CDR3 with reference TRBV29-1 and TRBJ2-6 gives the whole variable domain SAVISQKPSRDICQRGTSLTIQCQVDSQVTMMFWYRQQPGQSLTLIATANQGSEATYESGFVIDKFPISRPNLTFSTLTVSNMSPEDSSIYLCSVQVSGANVLTFGAGSRLTVL.

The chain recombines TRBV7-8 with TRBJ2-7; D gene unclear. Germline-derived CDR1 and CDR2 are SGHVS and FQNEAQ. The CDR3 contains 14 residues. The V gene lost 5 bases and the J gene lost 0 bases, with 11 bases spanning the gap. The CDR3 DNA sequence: TGTGCCAGCAGCGCAGACCTTGCCTCCTACGAGCAGTACTTC. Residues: CASSADLASYEQYF.

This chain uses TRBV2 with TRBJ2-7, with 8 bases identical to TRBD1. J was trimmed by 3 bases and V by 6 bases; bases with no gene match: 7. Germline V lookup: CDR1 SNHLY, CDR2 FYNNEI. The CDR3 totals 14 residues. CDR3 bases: TGTGCCAGCAGAGACAGGGGATCGGGCTACGAGCAGTACTTC. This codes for CASRDRGSGYEQYF.